The entry that follows covers one T cell receptor beta chain sequence. The data are from a study of control samples from healthy donors and cancer patients. Deletions cut 1 base from V and 6 bases from J, with 19 bases between. The germline CDR1 and CDR2 sequences are LGHDT and YNNKEL (reference sequence). CDR3 size: 17 residues. Here immunoSEQ multiplex PCR was the method, and the copy in TCRdb shows in-frame clones only, minus some. The data hold about 51,000 clones, with about four fifths observed a single time. This rearrangement joins TRBV3-1 (or the pseudogene TRBV3-2) to TRBJ2-4, with D tentatively TRBD2 (6 bases). The source material was blood. The source of this sequence is a man in his sixties or seventies in good health. This CDR3 is CASSQVLGGSALNIQYF. The CDR3 DNA is TGTGCCAGCAGCCAAGTTCTCGGGGGTTCAGCCCTAAACATTCAGTACTTC.